These T cell receptor beta chains were read from a single sample in a study of shared clonotypes between healthy human individuals. Using immunoSEQ multiplex PCR, the repertoire was profiled, and TCRdb retains in-frame clones only, with some absent. The data show 2,500,000 or so clones, 93% seen once. The source material was naive CD4+ T cells from PBMCs. Receptors originate from a man in his late teens or twenties in good health. Some clones in this sample may be carry-over from other donors' samples. The CDR3 runs from the conserved cysteine through the conserved F or W. The order of the fields is D gene, V gene, clone size, J gene, CDR3 protein, CDR3 DNA. The D gene is left open where the match is weak. Size values are once, few and many counts, or a class for expanded clones, and some rows have none.

D: NA; V: TRBV28; size: NA; J: TRBJ2-7; CDR3: CASSLLGQSYEQYF; DNA: TGTGCCAGCAGTTTATTGGGACAAAGCTACGAGCAGTACTTC
D: NA; V: TRBV5-8; size: NA; J: TRBJ2-1; CDR3: CASSLGGRAYNEQFF; DNA: TGTGCCAGCAGCTTAGGGGGGAGGGCCTACAATGAGCAGTTCTTC
D: NA; V: TRBV27; size: NA; J: TRBJ2-4; CDR3: CASSSRGGLNIQYF; DNA: TGTGCCAGCAGCTCACGAGGGGGGTTAAACATTCAGTACTTC
D: NA; V: TRBV11-2; size: NA; J: TRBJ2-3; CDR3: CASSLSPSRTPWGTDTQYF; DNA: TGTGCCAGCAGCTTATCGCCTAGCCGGACCCCCTGGGGCACAGATACGCAGTATTTT
D: TRBD2; V: TRBV27; size: NA; J: TRBJ2-3; CDR3: CASSPGTSGRFSTDTQYF; DNA: TGTGCCAGCAGTCCTGGGACTAGCGGGAGATTCAGCACAGATACGCAGTATTTT
D: TRBD2; V: TRBV28; size: NA; J: TRBJ2-1; CDR3: CASSLAGLAGNYNEQFF; DNA: TGTGCCAGCAGTTTAGCGGGACTAGCGGGAAACTACAATGAGCAGTTCTTC
D: NA; V: TRBV6-5; size: NA; J: TRBJ1-2; CDR3: CASSYFRTSGYTF; DNA: TGTGCCAGCAGTTACTTCCGGACGAGTGGCTACACCTTC
D: NA; V: TRBV21-1; size: NA; J: TRBJ2-7; CDR3: CASSKGVSRASGRTYQSSYEQYF; DNA: TGTGCCAGCAGCAAAGGGGTATCGAGGGCTAGCGGGAGGACCTACCAGAGCTCCTACGAGCAGTACTTC
D: NA; V: TRBV18; size: once; J: TRBJ1-5; CDR3: CASSPENSNQPQHF; DNA: TGTGCCAGCTCACCAGAAAATAGCAATCAGCCCCAGCATTTT
D: NA; V: TRBV7-6; size: NA; J: TRBJ2-5; CDR3: CASSLGVGLETQYF; DNA: TGTGCCAGCAGCTTAGGGGTAGGGCTAGAGACCCAGTACTTC
D: NA; V: TRBV2; size: NA; J: TRBJ2-7; CDR3: CASATPPGPYSYEQYF; DNA: TGTGCCAGCGCGACCCCCCCCGGGCCATACTCCTACGAGCAGTACTTC
D: TRBD1; V: TRBV28; size: NA; J: TRBJ1-5; CDR3: CASSPGQGSNQPQHF; DNA: TGTGCCAGCAGCCCTGGACAGGGTAGCAATCAGCCCCAGCATTTT
D: TRBD1; V: TRBV6-5; size: NA; J: TRBJ1-2; CDR3: CASRDRDRAPYGYTF; DNA: TGTGCCAGCAGGGACAGGGACAGGGCACCCTATGGCTACACCTTC
D: NA; V: TRBV19; size: NA; J: TRBJ2-7; CDR3: CASSISSGHIYEQYF; DNA: TGTGCCAGTAGTATTTCCTCGGGACACATCTACGAGCAGTACTTC
D: TRBD2; V: TRBV7-3; size: NA; J: TRBJ2-2; CDR3: CASSLLASGTTGELFF; DNA: TGTGCCAGCAGCTTATTGGCTAGCGGAACCACCGGGGAGCTGTTTTTT
D: TRBD2; V: TRBV2; size: NA; J: TRBJ2-2; CDR3: CASSWGRGNTGELFF; DNA: TGTGCCAGCAGCTGGGGGAGGGGGAACACCGGGGAGCTGTTTTTT
D: NA; V: TRBV30; size: NA; J: TRBJ1-5; CDR3: CAWSVFAGDQPQHF; DNA: TGTGCCTGGAGTGTATTTGCAGGGGATCAGCCCCAGCATTTT
D: NA; V: TRBV2; size: NA; J: TRBJ1-4; CDR3: CASRPRQATSLFF; DNA: TGTGCCAGCAGGCCTCGACAGGCGACTTCCCTGTTTTTT
D: NA; V: TRBV11-2; size: NA; J: TRBJ2-7; CDR3: CASSFLRLDSEQYF; DNA: TGTGCCAGCAGCTTCCTCCGTCTGGACTCTGAGCAGTACTTC
D: TRBD2; V: TRBV5-1; size: once; J: TRBJ2-7; CDR3: CASGTSGAPNEQYF; DNA: TGCGCCAGCGGTACTAGCGGAGCCCCCAACGAGCAGTACTTC
D: NA; V: TRBV2; size: NA; J: TRBJ2-1; CDR3: CASSLGYNEQFF; DNA: TGTGCCAGCAGTTTAGGGTACAATGAGCAGTTCTTC
D: TRBD1; V: TRBV7-8; size: NA; J: TRBJ1-2; CDR3: CASSQIRTGKSYTF; DNA: TGTGCCAGCAGCCAGATACGGACAGGGAAAAGCTACACCTTC
D: NA; V: TRBV19; size: NA; J: TRBJ1-2; CDR3: CASSIDERAGSYTF; DNA: TGTGCCAGTAGTATTGATGAACGGGCAGGGAGCTACACCTTC
D: TRBD1; V: TRBV27; size: NA; J: TRBJ1-1; CDR3: CASSLLLGQGDTEAFF; DNA: TGTGCCAGCAGTTTACTTCTGGGACAGGGGGACACTGAAGCTTTCTTT
D: NA; V: TRBV6-5; size: once; J: TRBJ2-7; CDR3: CASSFWQGPYEQYF; DNA: TGTGCCAGCAGTTTTTGGCAAGGCCCCTACGAGCAGTACTTC